This T cell receptor beta chain emerged from a study of CD8 T cells in Susac syndrome. TCR beta was sequenced from blood CD8+ and CD4+ T cells. TEMRA cells were FACS-enriched, unlike CD8+ and CD4+ T cells, which were negatively isolated. CDR3 size: 12 residues. CDR1 is DFQATT, CDR2 SNEGSKA, per germline (reference sequence). The ends were cut back, 6 bases at V and 3 bases at J, with 11 bases in the middle. With random hexamers, reverse transcription was performed on roughly 0.5 to 1 ug of RNA. The method of amplification for TCR beta CDR3 was immunoSEQ multiplex PCR, covering 54 Vbeta and 13 Jbeta. TCRdb ran MiXCR on the immunoSEQ multiplex PCR reads and lists one entry per CDR3 protein. The profile shows a few hundred thousand distinct CDR3 sequences, 95% of them singletons.

This TCR derives from a human donor with multiple sclerosis. The V and J genes are TRBV20-1 and TRBJ1-2; no clear D. The sequenced material came from CD4+ T cells from PBMCs. The CDR3 DNA is TGCAGTGCCGAGTCCGCGGACTATGGCTACACCTTC. This sequence encodes CSAESADYGYTF.